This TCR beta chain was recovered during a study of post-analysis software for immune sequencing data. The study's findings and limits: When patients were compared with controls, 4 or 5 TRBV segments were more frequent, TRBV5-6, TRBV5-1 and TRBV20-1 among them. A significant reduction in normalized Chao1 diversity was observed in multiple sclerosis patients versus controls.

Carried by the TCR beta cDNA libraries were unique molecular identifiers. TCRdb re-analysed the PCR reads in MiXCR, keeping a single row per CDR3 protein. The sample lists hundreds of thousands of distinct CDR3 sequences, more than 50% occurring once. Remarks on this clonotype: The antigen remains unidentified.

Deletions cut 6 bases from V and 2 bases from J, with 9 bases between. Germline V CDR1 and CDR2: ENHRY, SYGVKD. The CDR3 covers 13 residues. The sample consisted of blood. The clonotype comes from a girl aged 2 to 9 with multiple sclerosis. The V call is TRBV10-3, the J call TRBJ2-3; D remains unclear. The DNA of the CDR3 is TGTGCCATCAGCCCAGGATTCACAGATACGCAGTATTTT. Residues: CAISPGFTDTQYF.